The source of this T cell receptor (beta chain) is a study of T cells in Graves' hyperthyroidism and ophthalmopathy. About 10 ml fresh peripheral blood yielded the PBMCs. At least ten counts were recorded for this clonotype. No antigen is known for it. RNA transcripts were the template for amplifying TCR beta CDR3 regions. HTBI primers drove first-round RT-PCR of the TCR CDR3. MiXCR, applied by TCRdb to the multiplex PCR reads, yields one record per CDR3 protein. The sample records about 600,000 distinct CDR3 sequences, approximately 15% being singletons. Whole-study results and caveats: In validation, the model predicted ophthalmopathy. These predictions came a median about 6.5 months before onset. Clonotypes that were expanded in thyroid above 0.001 mostly appeared in blood too.

The germline V and J ends were trimmed by 8 bases and 4 bases, with 11 bases remaining between them. Germline CDR1 GTSNPN, CDR2 SVGIG (reference sequence). The CDR3 length is 11 residues. Sequenced input: blood. This sequence was found in a woman aged 40 to 50 with Graves' ophthalmopathy. The rearrangement links TRBV30 to TRBJ1-1, with a weak D call TRBD1 (6 bases). The CDR3 is CATPQGTEAFF. The CDR3 DNA reads as TGTGCCACCCCACAGGGCACTGAAGCTTTCTTT.